This T cell receptor (beta chain) was sequenced during a study of OX40 agonist ivuxolimab in advanced cancers. At the level of the study: Hepatocellular carcinoma, melanoma, renal cell or head and neck cancer affected the dose-escalation patients. Partial responses occurred in three patients (one hepatocellular carcinoma, two cutaneous melanoma). Whole-study results and caveats: Expanded clones were, on average, more numerous among CD8+ T cells than CD4+. At 0.1 to 3.0 mg/kg and by week 6, CD4+ and CD8+ T cells in the blood had expanded clonally.

About this clone itself: The antigen is not known.

V was trimmed by 1 base and J by 3 bases, leaving 9 bases between them. Per the germline V gene, CDR1 is MDHEN and CDR2 is SYDVKM. There are 14 residues in the CDR3. Produced via immunoSEQ multiplex PCR; TCRdb's table is partial and in-frame only. Among 70,000 or so clones listed, about nine tenths were seen once. Material: CD4+ or CD8+ T cells sorted from blood, obtained in a trial of the OX40 agonist ivuxolimab. The receptor was derived from an adult with an advanced solid tumor such as melanoma, head and neck, liver or kidney cancer. This chain joins TRBV28 and TRBJ2-5; D may be TRBD2 (5 bases). The CDR3 region has the DNA TGTGCCAGCAGTTTATACCAGAGGGAAGAGACCCAGTACTTC. Encoded protein: CASSLYQREETQYF.